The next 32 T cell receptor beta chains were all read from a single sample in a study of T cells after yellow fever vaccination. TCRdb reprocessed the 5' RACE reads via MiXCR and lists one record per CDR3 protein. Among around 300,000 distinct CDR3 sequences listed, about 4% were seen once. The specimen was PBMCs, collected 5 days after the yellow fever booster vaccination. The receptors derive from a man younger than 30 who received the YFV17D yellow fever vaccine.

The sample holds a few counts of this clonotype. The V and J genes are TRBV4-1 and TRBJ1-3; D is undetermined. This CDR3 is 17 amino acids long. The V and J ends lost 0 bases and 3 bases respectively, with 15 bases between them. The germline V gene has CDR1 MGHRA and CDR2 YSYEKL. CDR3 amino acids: CASSQEPPRAGGNTIYF. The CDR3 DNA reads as TGCGCCAGCAGCCAAGAACCCCCGCGGGCGGGTGGAAACACCATATATTTT.

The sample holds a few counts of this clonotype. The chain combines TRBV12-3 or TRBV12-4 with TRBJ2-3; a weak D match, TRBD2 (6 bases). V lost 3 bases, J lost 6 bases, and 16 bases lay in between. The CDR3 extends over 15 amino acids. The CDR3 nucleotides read TGTGCCAGCAGTTTGGGGACTTACACCACCGATACGCAGTATTTT. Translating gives CASSLGTYTTDTQYF.

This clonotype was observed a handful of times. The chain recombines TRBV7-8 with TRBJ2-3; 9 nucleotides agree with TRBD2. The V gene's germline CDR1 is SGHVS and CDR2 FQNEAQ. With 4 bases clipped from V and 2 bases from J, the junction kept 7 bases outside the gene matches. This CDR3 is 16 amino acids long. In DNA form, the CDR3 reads TGTGCCAGCAGCTCCGGGACTAGCCTACTCACAGATACGCAGTATTTT. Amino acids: CASSSGTSLLTDTQYF.

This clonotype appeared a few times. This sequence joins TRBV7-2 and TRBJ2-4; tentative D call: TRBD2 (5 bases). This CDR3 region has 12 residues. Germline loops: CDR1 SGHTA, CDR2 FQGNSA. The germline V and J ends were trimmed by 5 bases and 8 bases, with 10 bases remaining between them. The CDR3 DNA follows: TGTGCCAGCAGCACTAGGACTGACATTCAGTACTTC. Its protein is CASSTRTDIQYF.

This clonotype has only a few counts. CDR3 residues: CASSPYGRELFF. As DNA, the CDR3 is TGTGCCAGCTCACCATACGGAAGGGAGCTGTTTTTT. The chain joins TRBV18 to TRBJ2-2, with no clear D. The CDR3 contains 12 residues. CDR1 is KGHSH, CDR2 LQKENI, per germline. V was cut by 2 bases and J by 9 bases, with 7 bases left in between.

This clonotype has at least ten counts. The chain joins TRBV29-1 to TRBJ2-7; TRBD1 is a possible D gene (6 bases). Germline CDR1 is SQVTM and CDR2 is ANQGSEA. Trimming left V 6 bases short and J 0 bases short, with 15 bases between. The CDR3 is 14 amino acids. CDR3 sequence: CSVTPGHHSYEQYF. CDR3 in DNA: TGCAGCGTCACCCCGGGACATCACTCCTACGAGCAGTACTTC.

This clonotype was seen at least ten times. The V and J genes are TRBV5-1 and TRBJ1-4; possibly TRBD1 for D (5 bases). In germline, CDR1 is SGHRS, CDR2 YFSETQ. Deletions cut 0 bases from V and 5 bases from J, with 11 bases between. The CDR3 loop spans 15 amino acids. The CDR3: CASSLEWGGNEKLFF. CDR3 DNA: TGCGCCAGCAGCTTGGAATGGGGGGGAAATGAAAAACTGTTTTTT.

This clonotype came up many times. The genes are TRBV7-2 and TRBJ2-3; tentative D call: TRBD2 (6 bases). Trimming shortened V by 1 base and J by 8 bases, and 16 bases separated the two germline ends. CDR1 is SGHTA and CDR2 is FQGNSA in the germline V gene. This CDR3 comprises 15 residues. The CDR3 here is CASSLVWGEEGTQYF. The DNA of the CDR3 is TGTGCCAGCAGCTTAGTTTGGGGGGAAGAGGGTACGCAGTATTTT.

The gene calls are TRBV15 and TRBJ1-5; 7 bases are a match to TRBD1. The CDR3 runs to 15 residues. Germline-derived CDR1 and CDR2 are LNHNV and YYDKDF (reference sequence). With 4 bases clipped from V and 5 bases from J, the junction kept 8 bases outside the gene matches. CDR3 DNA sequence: TGTGCCACCAGCACGGGACAGAGGCAGGATCAGCCCCAGCATTTT. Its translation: CATSTGQRQDQPQHF.

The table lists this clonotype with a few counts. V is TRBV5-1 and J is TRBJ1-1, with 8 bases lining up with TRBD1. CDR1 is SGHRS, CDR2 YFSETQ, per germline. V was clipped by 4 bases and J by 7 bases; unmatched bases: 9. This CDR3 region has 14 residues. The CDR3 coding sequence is TGCGCCAGCAGCCATCAGGGGGCTGGAGATGAAGCTTTCTTT. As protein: CASSHQGAGDEAFF.

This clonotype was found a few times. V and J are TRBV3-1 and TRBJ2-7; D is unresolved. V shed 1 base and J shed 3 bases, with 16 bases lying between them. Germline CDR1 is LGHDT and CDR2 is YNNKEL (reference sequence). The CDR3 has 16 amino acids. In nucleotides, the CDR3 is TGTGCCAGCAGCCAAGGTCAGGTAGCCTGGGGCTACGAGCAGTACTTC. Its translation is CASSQGQVAWGYEQYF.

This CDR3 is CASSSERGRETQYF. CDR3 DNA: TGTGCCAGCAGTTCGGAGCGGGGCCGGGAGACCCAGTACTTC. The chain is built from TRBV28 and TRBJ2-5; 7 positions agree with TRBD2. The CDR3 consists of 14 residues. Germline CDR1 is MDHEN and CDR2 is SYDVKM. With V trimmed by 4 bases and J by 5 bases, 7 bases remained unmatched.

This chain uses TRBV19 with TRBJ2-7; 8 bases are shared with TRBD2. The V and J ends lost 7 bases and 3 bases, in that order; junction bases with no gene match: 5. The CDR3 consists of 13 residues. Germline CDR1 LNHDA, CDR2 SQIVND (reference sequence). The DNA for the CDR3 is TGTGCCAGTACCACGGCGGGGGGCTACGAGCAGTACTTC. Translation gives CASTTAGGYEQYF.

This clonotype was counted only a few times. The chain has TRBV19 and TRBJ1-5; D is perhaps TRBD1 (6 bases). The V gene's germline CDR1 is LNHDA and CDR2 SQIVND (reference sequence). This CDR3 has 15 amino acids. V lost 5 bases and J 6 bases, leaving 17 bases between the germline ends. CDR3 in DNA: TGTGCCAGTAGTGATAGGACAGAACATAGTCAGCCCCAGCATTTT. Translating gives CASSDRTEHSQPQHF.

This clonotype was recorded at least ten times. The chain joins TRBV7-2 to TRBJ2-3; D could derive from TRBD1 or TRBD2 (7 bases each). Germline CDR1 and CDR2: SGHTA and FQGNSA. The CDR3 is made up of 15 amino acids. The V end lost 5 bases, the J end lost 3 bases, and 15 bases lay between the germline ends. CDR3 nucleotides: TGTGCCAGCAGCCGGCAGGGGGGGGGGACAGATACGCAGTATTTT. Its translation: CASSRQGGGTDTQYF.

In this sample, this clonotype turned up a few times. The CDR3 loop reads CASTWTGRHEAFF. CDR3 sequence (DNA): TGCGCCAGCACATGGACAGGGAGGCATGAAGCTTTCTTT. V gene TRBV23-1 combines with J gene TRBJ1-1; TRBD1 agrees at 8 bases. TRBV23-1 is assigned to the ORF class and has an uncertain function. J was trimmed by 7 bases and V by 7 bases; bases with no gene match: 8. The CDR3 covers 13 residues.

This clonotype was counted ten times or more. The CDR3 DNA sequence: TGTGCCAGCAGTAGGACTCCGCCTGGCGAGCAGTACGTC. Amino acids: CASSRTPPGEQYV. The V and J genes are TRBV28 and TRBJ2-7, with D perhaps TRBD2 (5 bases). With 5 bases removed from V and 6 bases from J, the gap between germline ends came to 14 bases. The CDR3 sequence is 13 residues long. The germline CDR1 and CDR2 sequences are MDHEN and SYDVKM.

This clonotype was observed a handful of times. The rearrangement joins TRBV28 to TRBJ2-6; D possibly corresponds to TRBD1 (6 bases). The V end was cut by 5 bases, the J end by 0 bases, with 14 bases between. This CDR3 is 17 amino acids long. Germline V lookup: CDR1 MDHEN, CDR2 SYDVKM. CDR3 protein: CASSTRQVDSGANVLTF. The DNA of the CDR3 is TGTGCCAGCAGTACTCGACAGGTGGACTCTGGGGCCAACGTCCTGACTTTC.

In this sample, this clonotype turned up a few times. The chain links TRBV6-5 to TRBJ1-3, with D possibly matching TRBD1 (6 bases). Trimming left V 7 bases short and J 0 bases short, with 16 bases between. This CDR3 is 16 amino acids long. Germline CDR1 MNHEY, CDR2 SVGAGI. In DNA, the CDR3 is TGTGCCAGCACACAGGGAATTTCGAGCTCTGGAAACACCATATATTTT. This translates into CASTQGISSSGNTIYF.

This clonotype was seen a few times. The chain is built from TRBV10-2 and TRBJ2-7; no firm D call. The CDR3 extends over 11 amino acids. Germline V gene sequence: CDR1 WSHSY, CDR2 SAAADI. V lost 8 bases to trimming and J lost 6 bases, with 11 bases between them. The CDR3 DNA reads TGCGCCAGCTCACTTAAGGGCGAGCAGTACTTC. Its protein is CASSLKGEQYF.

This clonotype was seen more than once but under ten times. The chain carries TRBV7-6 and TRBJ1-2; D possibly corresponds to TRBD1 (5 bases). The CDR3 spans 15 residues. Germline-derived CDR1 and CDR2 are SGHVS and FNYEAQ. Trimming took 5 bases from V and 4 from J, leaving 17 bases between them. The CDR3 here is CASSQAGGGPYGYTF. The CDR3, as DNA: TGTGCCAGCAGCCAAGCTGGGGGGGGACCCTATGGCTACACCTTC.

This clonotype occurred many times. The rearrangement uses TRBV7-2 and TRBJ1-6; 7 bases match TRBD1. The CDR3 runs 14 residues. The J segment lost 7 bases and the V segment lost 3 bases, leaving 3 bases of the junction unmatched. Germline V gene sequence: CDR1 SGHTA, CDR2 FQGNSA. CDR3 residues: CASSFGRGNSPLHF. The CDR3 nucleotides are TGTGCCAGCAGCTTTGGCAGGGGGAATTCACCCCTCCACTTT. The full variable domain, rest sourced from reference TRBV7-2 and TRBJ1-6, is GAGVSQSPSNKVTEKGKDVELRCDPISGHTALYWYRQSLGQGLEFLIYFQGNSAPDKSGLPSDRFSAERTGGSVSTLTIQRTQQEDSAVYLCASSFGRGNSPLHFGNGTRLTVT.

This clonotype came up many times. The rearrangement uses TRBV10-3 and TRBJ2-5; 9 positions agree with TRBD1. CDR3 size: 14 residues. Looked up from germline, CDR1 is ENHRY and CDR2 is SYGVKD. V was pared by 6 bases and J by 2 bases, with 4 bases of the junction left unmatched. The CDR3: CAIRGTGMQETQYF. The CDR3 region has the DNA TGTGCCATCAGAGGGACAGGGATGCAAGAGACCCAGTACTTC.

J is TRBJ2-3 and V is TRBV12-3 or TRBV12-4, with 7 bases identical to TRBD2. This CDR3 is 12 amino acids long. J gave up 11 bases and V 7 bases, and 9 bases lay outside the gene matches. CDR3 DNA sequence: TGTGCCAGCACTCGCGGGGGTAATGGGCAGTATTTT. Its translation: CASTRGGNGQYF.

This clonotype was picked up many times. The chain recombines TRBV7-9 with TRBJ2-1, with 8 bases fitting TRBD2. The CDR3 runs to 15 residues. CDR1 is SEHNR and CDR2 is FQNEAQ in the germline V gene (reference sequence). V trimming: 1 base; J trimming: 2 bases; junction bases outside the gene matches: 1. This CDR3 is CASSLGRGAYNEQFF. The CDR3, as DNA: TGTGCCAGCAGCTTAGGGCGGGGGGCCTACAATGAGCAGTTCTTC.

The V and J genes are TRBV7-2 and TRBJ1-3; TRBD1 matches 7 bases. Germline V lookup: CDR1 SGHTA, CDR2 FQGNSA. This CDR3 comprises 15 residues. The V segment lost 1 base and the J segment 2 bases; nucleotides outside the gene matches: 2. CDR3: CASSLGGQTGNTIYF. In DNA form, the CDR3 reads TGTGCCAGCAGCTTAGGGGGACAGACTGGAAACACCATATATTTT. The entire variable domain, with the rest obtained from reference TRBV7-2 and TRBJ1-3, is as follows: GAGVSQSPSNKVTEKGKDVELRCDPISGHTALYWYRQSLGQGLEFLIYFQGNSAPDKSGLPSDRFSAERTGGSVSTLTIQRTQQEDSAVYLCASSLGGQTGNTIYFGEGSWLTVV.

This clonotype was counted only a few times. In DNA form, the CDR3 reads TGTGCCACCAGAGGGCCGGGTCCCTTTTTGGAGGGCTACACCTTC. This encodes CATRGPGPFLEGYTF. The genes are TRBV15 and TRBJ1-2; D call uncertain. Trimming removed 6 bases from V and 8 bases from J, with 22 bases in between. CDR3 length: 15 residues. Looked up from germline, CDR1 is LNHNV and CDR2 is YYDKDF (reference sequence).

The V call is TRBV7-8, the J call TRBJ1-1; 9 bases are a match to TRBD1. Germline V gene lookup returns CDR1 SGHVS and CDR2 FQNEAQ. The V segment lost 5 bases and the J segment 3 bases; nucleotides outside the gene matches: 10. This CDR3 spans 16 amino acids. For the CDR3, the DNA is TGTGCCAGCAGCCACATACAGGGGGCTAGGGACACTGAAGCTTTCTTT. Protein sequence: CASSHIQGARDTEAFF.

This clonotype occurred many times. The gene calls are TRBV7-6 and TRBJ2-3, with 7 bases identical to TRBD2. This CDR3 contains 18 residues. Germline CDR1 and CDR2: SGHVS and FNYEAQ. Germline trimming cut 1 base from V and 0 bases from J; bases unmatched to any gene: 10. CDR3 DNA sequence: TGTGCCAGCAGCTTAGGGTCATCCAGCGGGGCTAGCACAGATACGCAGTATTTT. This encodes CASSLGSSSGASTDTQYF.

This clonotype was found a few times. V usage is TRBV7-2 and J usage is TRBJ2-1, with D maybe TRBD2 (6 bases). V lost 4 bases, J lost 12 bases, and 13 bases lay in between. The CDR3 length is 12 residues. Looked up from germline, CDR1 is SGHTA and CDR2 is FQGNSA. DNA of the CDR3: TGTGCCAGCAGCTACGGTAGGGGAGGGCAGTTCTTC. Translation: CASSYGRGGQFF.

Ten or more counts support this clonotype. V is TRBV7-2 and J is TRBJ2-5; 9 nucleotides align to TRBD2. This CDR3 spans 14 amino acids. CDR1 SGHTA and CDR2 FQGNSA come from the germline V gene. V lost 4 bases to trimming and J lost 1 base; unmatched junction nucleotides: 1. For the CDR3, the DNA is TGTGCCAGCAGCTGGGGACTAGCCCAAGAGACCCAGTACTTC. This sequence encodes CASSWGLAQETQYF.

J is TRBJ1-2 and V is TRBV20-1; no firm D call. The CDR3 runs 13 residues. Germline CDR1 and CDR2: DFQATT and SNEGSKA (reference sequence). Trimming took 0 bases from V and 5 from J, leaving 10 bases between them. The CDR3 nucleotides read TGCAGTGCTAGAGATCCTCCCGAGTATGGCTACACCTTC. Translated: CSARDPPEYGYTF.